One sample yielded the 24 T cell receptor beta chains listed below, sequenced in a study of T cell responses to AZD1222 COVID-19 vaccine. TCRdb's copy holds only in-frame clones and misses some; the assay was immunoSEQ multiplex PCR. The table has 110,000 or so clones, around 88% seen once. The source was peripheral blood, collected 28 days after the second AZD1222 dose. The receptors were sampled from an adult who received the AZD1222 COVID-19 vaccine.

This clone was counted once. V is TRBV10-3 and J is TRBJ2-7; 8 positions agree with TRBD1. The CDR3 is 13 residues long. The trim removed 9 bases at V and 3 bases at J, leaving 7 bases unmatched. Germline V CDR1 and CDR2: ENHRY, SYGVKD. CDR3 in DNA: TGTGCCATGGCGAAGGACAGGGACTACGAGCAGTACTTC. This sequence encodes CAMAKDRDYEQYF.

This chain uses TRBV24-1 with TRBJ1-1; a weak D match, TRBD1 (5 bases). The germline V gene encodes CDR1 KGHDR and CDR2 SFDVKD. V lost 5 bases to trimming and J lost 0 bases, with 9 bases between them. The CDR3 is 14 amino acids. CDR3 loop: CATSASGLNTEAFF. Here the CDR3 DNA reads TGTGCCACCAGTGCGTCAGGGCTGAACACTGAAGCTTTCTTT.

The chain has TRBV5-1 and TRBJ2-7; 12 nucleotides line up with TRBD1. CDR3 size: 14 residues. The ends lost 3 bases at V and 6 bases at J; junction bases unmatched: 4. CDR1 is SGHRS, CDR2 YFSETQ, per germline. CDR3 nucleotide sequence: TGCGCCAGCAGCTCGGGACAGGGGGCATCCGAGCAGTACTTC. Its protein is CASSSGQGASEQYF.

This sequence joins TRBV5-1 and TRBJ1-4, with TRBD1 as a possible D gene (6 bases). Germline-derived CDR1 and CDR2 are SGHRS and YFSETQ. Trimming took 1 base from V and 2 from J, leaving 9 bases between them. This CDR3 comprises 15 residues. Here the CDR3 DNA reads TGCGCCAGCAGCTTGTGGCAGGGGACTAATGAAAAACTGTTTTTT. It encodes CASSLWQGTNEKLFF.

The chain has TRBV7-9 and TRBJ2-1, with D perhaps being TRBD1 or TRBD2 (5 bases each). V was cut by 8 bases and J by 6 bases, with 17 bases left in between. Germline V gene sequence: CDR1 SEHNR, CDR2 FQNEAQ (reference sequence). The CDR3 length is 14 residues. CDR3 protein: CASLKGTHGNEQFF. In DNA, the CDR3 is TGTGCCAGCCTGAAAGGGACGCACGGCAATGAGCAGTTCTTC.

This rearrangement joins TRBV30 to TRBJ1-1; D is unresolved. Germline V gene lookup returns CDR1 GTSNPN and CDR2 SVGIG (reference sequence). The CDR3 runs to 11 residues. The V end was cut by 0 bases, the J end by 4 bases, with 3 bases between. The CDR3 sequence: CAWSVSTEAFF. The CDR3 DNA reads TGTGCCTGGAGTGTATCCACTGAAGCTTTCTTT.

The chain has TRBV28 and TRBJ1-6; 7 bases are a match to TRBD1. CDR1 MDHEN and CDR2 SYDVKM come from the germline V gene. The CDR3 runs 16 residues. V was clipped by 6 bases and J by 0 bases; unmatched bases: 5. The CDR3 nucleotides read TGTGCCAGCAGGCCGACAGGGAGCTCCTATAATTCACCCCTCCACTTT. Protein: CASRPTGSSYNSPLHF.

This chain links TRBV9 with TRBJ1-1, with D possibly TRBD1 on 5 matching bases. The ends were cut back, 2 bases at V and 4 bases at J, with 9 bases in the middle. Germline V gene sequence: CDR1 SGDLS, CDR2 YYNGEE. CDR3 size: 13 residues. In nucleotides, the CDR3 is TGTGCCAGCAGCGTGGGGGTTAGCACTGAAGCTTTCTTT. This codes for CASSVGVSTEAFF.

The CDR3 reads CASSPSDRAHGELFF. In nucleotides, the CDR3 is TGTGCCAGCAGCCCCTCCGACAGGGCTCACGGGGAGCTGTTTTTT. The rearrangement links TRBV3-1 (or the pseudogene TRBV3-2) to TRBJ2-2; 7 bases match TRBD1. CDR1 and CDR2 (germline): LGHDT, YNNKEL (reference sequence). The CDR3 consists of 15 residues. V was pared by 4 bases and J by 7 bases, with 9 bases of the junction left unmatched.

This chain connects TRBV5-1 to TRBJ2-1; D remains ambiguous. V lost 0 bases to trimming and J lost 7 bases, with 8 bases between them. The CDR3 has 13 amino acids. Germline loops: CDR1 SGHRS, CDR2 YFSETQ. The CDR3 DNA follows: TGCGCCAGCAGCTTGGGGGTGGAGAATGAGCAGTTCTTC. Protein product: CASSLGVENEQFF.

This chain uses TRBV7-2 with TRBJ2-6; 13 positions agree with TRBD2. Germline V lookup: CDR1 SGHTA, CDR2 FQGNSA. The length of the CDR3 is 19 residues. Unmatched junction bases numbered 10, after V lost 4 bases and J lost 4 bases. CDR3 DNA sequence: TGTGCCAGCAGCTCCTATCCCGGGACTAGCGGGGTCGGGGCCAACGTCCTGACTTTC. It translates to CASSSYPGTSGVGANVLTF.

This chain links TRBV7-9 with TRBJ1-5; unclear D gene. The CDR3 length is 13 residues. V lost 5 bases and J 6 bases, leaving 11 bases between the germline ends. Germline CDR1 is SEHNR and CDR2 is FQNEAQ (reference sequence). The CDR3 sequence: CASSRPGIQPQHF. The DNA of the CDR3 is TGTGCCAGCAGCCGTCCGGGGATTCAGCCCCAGCATTTT. The full variable domain, completed using reference TRBV7-9 and TRBJ1-5, is DTGVSQNPRHKITKRGQNVTFRCDPISEHNRLYWYRQTLGQGPEFLTYFQNEAQLEKSRLLSDRFSAERPKGSFSTLEIQRTEQGDSAMYLCASSRPGIQPQHFGDGTRLSIL.

The chain has TRBV18 and TRBJ2-1; possibly TRBD1 for D (6 bases). This CDR3 spans 15 amino acids. V lost 5 bases to trimming and J lost 0 bases, with 11 bases between them. Germline V lookup: CDR1 KGHSH, CDR2 LQKENI. CDR3 sequence: CASSMTGNSYNEQFF. The CDR3 DNA follows: TGTGCCAGCTCAATGACAGGCAACTCCTACAATGAGCAGTTCTTC.

This clone was seen a handful of times. The rearrangement joins TRBV4-3 to TRBJ1-2; D is unclear. There are 19 residues in the CDR3. From germline, CDR1 is LGHNA and CDR2 YSLEER. V lost 0 bases and J lost 8, with 28 bases in between. CDR3 loop: CASSQDIGPKNLRKGGYTF. The CDR3 nucleotides are TGCGCCAGCAGCCAAGATATAGGACCAAAAAATCTCAGAAAGGGCGGCTACACCTTC.

This rearrangement joins TRBV5-4 to TRBJ2-2; no firm D call. CDR3 size: 14 residues. Trimming shortened V by 0 bases and J by 2 bases, and 5 bases separated the two germline ends. CDR1 is SGHNT, CDR2 YYREEE, per germline (reference sequence). CDR3 in amino acids: CASSLGRNTGELFF. The DNA for the CDR3 is TGTGCCAGCAGCTTGGGCAGAAACACCGGGGAGCTGTTTTTT.

The chain uses TRBV7-2 and TRBJ1-3, with a possible D match to TRBD1 (5 bases). This CDR3 spans 16 amino acids. Trimming cost V 1 base and J 4 bases, with 14 bases left between them. In germline, CDR1 is SGHTA, CDR2 FQGNSA. For the CDR3, the DNA is TGTGCCAGCAGCTTAGTTGGGGCCGCTGCCGGAAACACCATATATTTT. Translated, it gives CASSLVGAAAGNTIYF.

The chain carries TRBV7-3 and TRBJ2-1, with D hard to call. The CDR3 loop spans 14 amino acids. V gave up 5 bases and J gave up 3 bases, with 11 bases separating them. Germline V gives CDR1 SGHTA, CDR2 FQGTGA. CDR3 bases: TGTGCCAGCAGCCCTGACGGTTTCTACAATGAGCAGTTCTTC. Translated: CASSPDGFYNEQFF.

The chain employs TRBV5-1 and TRBJ1-2; D unclear. Trimming took off 5 bases at V and 8 bases at J, with 16 bases between the two ends. The CDR3 has 13 residues. Per the germline V gene, CDR1 is SGHRS and CDR2 is YFSETQ. The chain's CDR3 is CASSEAASGGYTF. The CDR3 coding sequence is TGCGCCAGCAGTGAGGCAGCCTCTGGGGGCTACACCTTC.

V usage is TRBV13 and J usage is TRBJ2-7; D is ambiguous. Germline V gives CDR1 PRHDT, CDR2 FYEKMQ (reference sequence). V was trimmed by 2 bases and J by 2 bases, leaving 7 bases between them. This CDR3 contains 13 residues. The DNA for the CDR3 is TGTGCCAGCAGCTTAAGGTTTCCCTACGAGCAGTACTTC. Its protein is CASSLRFPYEQYF. Variable domain in full (rest from reference TRBV13 and TRBJ2-7): AAGVIQSPRHLIKEKRETATLKCYPIPRHDTVYWYQQGPGQDPQFLISFYEKMQSDKGSIPDRFSAQQFSDYHSELNMSSLELGDSALYFCASSLRFPYEQYFGPGTRLTVT.

The V and J genes are TRBV5-1 and TRBJ1-1; D remains unclear. CDR3 length: 13 amino acids. Trimming pared 0 bases from V and 3 bases from J, leaving 6 bases between. Looked up from germline, CDR1 is SGHRS and CDR2 is YFSETQ. The CDR3, as DNA: TGCGCCAGCAGCTTGGACGCCTACACTGAAGCTTTCTTT. The encoded protein is CASSLDAYTEAFF.

DNA for the CDR3: TGTGCCATCAGTGTCGGAGATACGCAGTATTTT. It codes for CAISVGDTQYF. The J gene is TRBJ2-3, the V gene TRBV10-3, with D unclear. The CDR3 covers 11 residues. Germline assignment: CDR1 ENHRY and CDR2 SYGVKD. The V end was cut by 4 bases, the J end by 5 bases, with 4 bases between.

V and J are TRBV2 and TRBJ1-1; D is unclear. The CDR3 is 13 amino acids. Germline lookup yields CDR1 SNHLY and CDR2 FYNNEI. V was cut by 5 bases and J by 5 bases, with 12 bases left in between. Written as DNA, the CDR3 is TGTGCCAGCAGTCCTCAGCGGAGGACTGAAGCTTTCTTT. Translating gives CASSPQRRTEAFF. Variable domain in full (rest from reference TRBV2 and TRBJ1-1): EPEVTQTPSHQVTQMGQEVILRCVPISNHLYFYWYRQILGQKVEFLVSFYNNEISEKSEIFDDQFSVERPDGSNFTLKIRSTKLEDSAMYFCASSPQRRTEAFFGQGTRLTVV.

This rearrangement joins TRBV15 to TRBJ2-5; 12 nucleotides line up with TRBD2. CDR3 length equals 15 residues. Germline V lookup: CDR1 LNHNV, CDR2 YYDKDF (reference sequence). V shed 0 bases, J shed 5 bases, and the junction held 1 base outside the gene matches. CDR3 coding DNA: TGTGCCACCAGCAGAGAGACTAGCGGGGGTGAGACCCAGTACTTC. Translated: CATSRETSGGETQYF. Full variable domain (outside the CDR3, taken from reference TRBV15 and TRBJ2-5): DAMVIQNPRYQVTQFGKPVTLSCSQTLNHNVMYWYQQKSSQAPKLLFHYYDKDFNNEADTPDNFQSRRPNTSFCFLDIRSPGLGDTAMYLCATSRETSGGETQYFGPGTRLLVL.

This clone is a singleton in its sample. CDR3 DNA: TGTGCCAGCAGCTTAGGTAGTCCCTACAATGAGCAGTTCTTC. It is translated as CASSLGSPYNEQFF. V usage is TRBV11-1 and J usage is TRBJ2-1; D unclear. There are 14 residues in the CDR3. V was cut by 1 base and J by 2 bases, with 6 bases left in between. CDR1 and CDR2 from the germline V gene are SGHAT and FQDESV (reference sequence).